This T cell receptor beta chain was sequenced in a study of blood T cell repertoires in COVID-19. Per the authors' pipeline: Amplification of reference gene primers provided the estimated nucleated cell counts. The repertoire was sequenced with immunoSEQ multiplex PCR; TCRdb's copy has only in-frame clones and lacks some. V, J and clone size were drawn from that table, and D and trimming were deduced from the DNA. The sample records about 160,000 clones, around 82% being singletons. The CDR3 totals 16 residues. After removal of 5 bases from V and 2 bases from J, the junction contained 6 bases not matched to a gene. Germline V gene sequence: CDR1 SGHAT, CDR2 FQNNGV.

The source of this sequence is a human donor with acute or convalescent COVID-19. The donor label of this sample is uncertain. Sample: peripheral blood. V gene TRBV11-2 combines with J gene TRBJ2-3; 11 positions agree with TRBD2. Here the CDR3 reads CASSPRTSGFTDTQYF. The CDR3 DNA reads as TGTGCCAGCAGCCCCCGGACTAGCGGGTTCACAGATACGCAGTATTTT.